This is a list of T cell receptor beta chains from one sample in a study of T cells expressing NK-cell markers. Using the 5' RACE reads, TCRdb records one entry per CDR3 protein without DNA. Its clone listing holds 500,000 to 600,000 distinct CDR3 sequences. Sequences were obtained from blood T cells: a sorted CD56 or NKG2C T cell subset, CD4+ or CD8+ T cells, or bulk PBMC T cells (not recorded which). These receptors were obtained from a man aged 18-30 years in good health. Each CDR3 is given with its conserved first and last residue.

>TRBJ2-3|TRBV27
CASRRVDGTDTQYF
>TRBJ2-5|TRBV7-9
CAHSGYQETQYF
>TRBJ1-1|TRBV11-2
CASSPQTVMNTEAFF
>TRBJ2-2|TRBV18
CASSPPNSYTGELFF
>TRBJ1-2|TRBV4-1
CASSQGFEGRGGYGYTF
>TRBJ2-1|TRBV5-6
CASSLLKSSYNEQFF
>TRBJ1-2|TRBV30
CAWSSAGSPDTF
>TRBJ2-5|TRBV20-1
CSTAGFFADQETQYF
>TRBJ2-2|TRBV6-1
CASRTTLSGRFAGELFF
>TRBJ2-5|TRBV3-1
CASSQDPPAGGMETQYF
>TRBJ2-3|TRBV11-2
CASSLVAGTDTQYF
>TRBJ1-2|TRBV3-1
CASSPGTPESGYTF
>TRBJ2-1|TRBV19
CASSFLGQINEQFF
>TRBJ1-1|TRBV27
CASSSGTEAFF
>TRBJ2-7|TRBV5-1
CASSSLGTSGIYEQYF
>TRBJ1-4|TRBV5-5
CASSLQGQANEKLFF
>TRBJ2-1|TRBV29-1
CSVEGRYNEQFF
>TRBJ2-7|TRBV29-1
CSVVPPAGGQYF
>TRBJ2-1|TRBV7-6
CASSLASSGRHSYNEQFF
>TRBJ2-7|TRBV28
CASSLSIRDSAHPKYEQYF